This paragraph covers one T cell receptor (beta chain) sequence. What it binds is unknown. Patients were all untreated before their thyroid surgery. The source of the sample is a study of metastatic and nonmetastatic thyroid tumors. Study details: Repertoires were compared across blood and tumor or nodule tissue from malignant and benign thyroid patients. Study results and caveats: Relative to benign nodules, malignant thyroid tumors were reportedly characterized by significantly elevated TCR beta diversity in blood and tumor.

Study processing details: Across clinicopathological groups, CDR3 differences served as the basis for building a distant-metastasis classifier for papillary thyroid cancer. With MiXCR, TCRdb reprocessed the PCR reads. V and J calls and clone size were set by TCRdb, not the authors. The sample carries tens of thousands of clones, 22% recorded once. The source is a female donor with papillary thyroid cancer or a benign thyroid nodule (not recorded which). Some clones in this sample may be carry-over from other donors' samples. Sequencing used tumor tissue.

The CDR3 sequence is CASSSCRHAANYGYTF. The DNA of the CDR3 is TGTGCCAGCAGCTCGTGCAGGCATGCAGCTAACTATGGCTACACCTTC. This chain connects TRBV11-3 to TRBJ1-2; D is unresolved. This CDR3 has 16 residues. The ends were cut back, 4 bases at V and 0 bases at J, with 15 bases in the middle. Germline V gene sequence: CDR1 SGHNT, CDR2 YENEEA.